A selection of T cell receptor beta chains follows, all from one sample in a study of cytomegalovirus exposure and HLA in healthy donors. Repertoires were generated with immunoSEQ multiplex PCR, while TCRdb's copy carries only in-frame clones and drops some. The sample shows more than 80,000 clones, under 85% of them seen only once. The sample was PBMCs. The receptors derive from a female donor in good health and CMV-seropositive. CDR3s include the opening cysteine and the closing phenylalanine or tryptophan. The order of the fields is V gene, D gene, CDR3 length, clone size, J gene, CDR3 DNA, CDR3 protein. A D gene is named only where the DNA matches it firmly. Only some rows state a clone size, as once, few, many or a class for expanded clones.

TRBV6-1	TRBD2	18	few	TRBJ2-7	TGTGCCAGCAGTGAAGCGGGGGGGTACTCGACTGGAACCTACGAGCAGTACTTC	CASSEAGGYSTGTYEQYF
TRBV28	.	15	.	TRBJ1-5	TGTGCCAGCCTCATACGGGGGGCTTCCAATCAGCCCCAGCATTTT	CASLIRGASNQPQHF
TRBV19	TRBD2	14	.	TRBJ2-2	TGTGCCGGCCGACTAGCGGGGAACACCGGGGAGCTGTTTTTT	CAGRLAGNTGELFF
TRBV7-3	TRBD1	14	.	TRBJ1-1	TGTGCCAGCAGCCCGGGGACAGGGAAGACTGAAGCTTTCTTT	CASSPGTGKTEAFF
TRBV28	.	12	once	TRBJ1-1	TGTGCCACCCAGATGATGAACACTGAAGCTTTCTTT	CATQMMNTEAFF
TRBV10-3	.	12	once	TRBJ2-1	TGTGCCATCAGTGATTTGAGCGATGAGCAGTTCTTC	CAISDLSDEQFF
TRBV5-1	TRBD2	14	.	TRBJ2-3	TGCGCCAGCAGCCCGGGACTAGCTATAGATACGCAGTATTTT	CASSPGLAIDTQYF
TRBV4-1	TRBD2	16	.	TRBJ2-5	TGCGCCAGCAGCCTCAATCGCGGGGGGGTTTGGGAGACCCAGTACTTC	CASSLNRGGVWETQYF
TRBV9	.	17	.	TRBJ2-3	TGTGCCAGCAGCGTTACCGGGAGTGGGACTAGCACAGATACGCAGTATTTT	CASSVTGSGTSTDTQYF
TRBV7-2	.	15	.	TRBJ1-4	TGTGCCAGCAGCCTCAACAGGGCAACTAATGAAAAACTGTTTTTT	CASSLNRATNEKLFF
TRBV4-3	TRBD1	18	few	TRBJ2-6	TGCGCCAGCAGCCACCAGGGACAGGGGCACTCTGGGGCCAACGTCCTGACTTTC	CASSHQGQGHSGANVLTF
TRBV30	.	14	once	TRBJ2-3	TGTGCCTGGAGTGCGGGACTCAGCACAGATACGCAGTATTTT	CAWSAGLSTDTQYF
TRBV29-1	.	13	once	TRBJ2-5	TGCAGCGTTGATCTCGTGTACGGAGAGACCCAGTACTTC	CSVDLVYGETQYF
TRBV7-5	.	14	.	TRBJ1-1	TGTGCCAGAAGCTTGTGGGACAGAACGAAGCGGGCTTTCTTT	CARSLWDRTKRAFF
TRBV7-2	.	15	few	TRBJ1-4	TGTGCCAGCAGCTTTCCAGGGATGGCTAATGAAAAACTGTTTTTT	CASSFPGMANEKLFF
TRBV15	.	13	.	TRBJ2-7	TGTGCCACCAGAAGTAGTGGTTCCTACGAGCAGTACTTC	CATRSSGSYEQYF
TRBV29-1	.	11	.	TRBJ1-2	TGCAGCGGGGCACATTCCTATGGCTACACCTTC	CSGAHSYGYTF
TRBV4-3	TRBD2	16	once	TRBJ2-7	TGCGCCAGCAGCCGCGGGACTAGCGACTCCTCCTACGAGCAGTACTTC	CASSRGTSDSSYEQYF
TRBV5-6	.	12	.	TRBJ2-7	TGTGCCAGCAGCTTGGGGAGGGTCGAGCAGTACTTC	CASSLGRVEQYF
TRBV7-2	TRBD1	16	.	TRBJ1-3	TGTGCCAGCAGCGAGGACAGGTTCATCGCTGGAAACACCATATATTTT	CASSEDRFIAGNTIYF
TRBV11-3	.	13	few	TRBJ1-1	TGTGCCAGCAGCTGGTCAGGGGACACTGAAGCTTTCTTT	CASSWSGDTEAFF
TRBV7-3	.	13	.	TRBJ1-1	TGTGCCAGCAGCTTAGGATCAGGTACTGAAGCTTTCTTT	CASSLGSGTEAFF
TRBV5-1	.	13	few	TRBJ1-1	TGCGCCAGCAGCGGGCGGGGGGACACTGAAGCTTTCTTT	CASSGRGDTEAFF
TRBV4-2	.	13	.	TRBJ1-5	TGTGCCAGCAGCCAAGCAGGGGTTCAGCCCCAGCATTTT	CASSQAGVQPQHF
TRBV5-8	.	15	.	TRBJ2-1	TGTGCCAGCAGCTTAGGTAGCAGCTCCTACAATGAGCAGTTCTTC	CASSLGSSSYNEQFF
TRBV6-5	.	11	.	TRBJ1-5	TGTGCCAGCAGCCAGGGAGGGCCCCAGCATTTT	CASSQGGPQHF
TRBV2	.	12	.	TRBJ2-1	TGTGCCAGCACCCAGACTAGCAATGAGCAGTTCTTC	CASTQTSNEQFF
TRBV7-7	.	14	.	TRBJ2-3	TGTGCTAGCAGCTTTGGGGTACTAGGTAGTACGCAGTATTTT	CASSFGVLGSTQYF
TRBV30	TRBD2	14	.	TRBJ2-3	TGTGCCCGCCGACTAGCGGGAGACACAGATACGCAGTATTTT	CARRLAGDTDTQYF
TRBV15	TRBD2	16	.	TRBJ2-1	TGTGCCACCAGCAGAGTGGGGACTAGCGGGCTCAATGAGCAGTTCTTC	CATSRVGTSGLNEQFF
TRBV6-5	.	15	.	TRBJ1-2	TGTGCCAGCAGTTACGCCTTAGGGGTTGGCTATGGCTACACCTTC	CASSYALGVGYGYTF
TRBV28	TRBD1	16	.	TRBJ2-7	TGTGCCAGCACTGAAAGGGGGGGACAGGGGACCTACGAGCAGTACTTC	CASTERGGQGTYEQYF
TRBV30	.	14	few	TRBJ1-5	TGTGCCTGGAGTGCAACAGGGCGCAATCAGCCCCAGCATTTT	CAWSATGRNQPQHF
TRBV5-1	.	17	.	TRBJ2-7	TGCGCCAGCAGCTTGGGACACCAATCACCCCCGTTCTACGAGCAGTACTTC	CASSLGHQSPPFYEQYF
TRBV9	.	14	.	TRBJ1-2	TGTGCCAGCAGCGGACCCGCGGGCGAATATGGCTACACCTTC	CASSGPAGEYGYTF
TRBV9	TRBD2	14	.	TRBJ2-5	TGTGCCAGCAGCCCCCAAGCGGGAAAAGAGACCCAGTACTTC	CASSPQAGKETQYF
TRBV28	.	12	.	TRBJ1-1	TGTGCCAGCAGTTTACGGAACACTGAAGCTTTCTTT	CASSLRNTEAFF
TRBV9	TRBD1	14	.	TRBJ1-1	TGTGCCAGCAGCCCACGACAGGGGGACACTGAAGCTTTCTTT	CASSPRQGDTEAFF
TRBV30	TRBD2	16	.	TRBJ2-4	TGTGCCTGGAGTTTTACAATCGGGGGGGAGAAAAACATTCAGTACTTC	CAWSFTIGGEKNIQYF